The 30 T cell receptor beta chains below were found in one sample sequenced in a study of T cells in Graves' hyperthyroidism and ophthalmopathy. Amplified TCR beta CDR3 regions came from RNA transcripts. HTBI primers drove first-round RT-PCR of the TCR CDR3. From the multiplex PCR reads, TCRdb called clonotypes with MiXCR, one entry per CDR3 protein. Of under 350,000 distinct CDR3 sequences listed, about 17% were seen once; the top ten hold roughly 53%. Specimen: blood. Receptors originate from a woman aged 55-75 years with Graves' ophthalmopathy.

The CDR3 nucleotides read TGTGCCAGCAGCTTATTGGGGCCGACAGCAGCTGGAAACACCATATATTTT. Translated, it gives CASSLLGPTAAGNTIYF. The chain uses TRBV11-2 and TRBJ1-3; perhaps TRBD1 as D (5 bases). Deletions cut 2 bases from V and 2 bases from J, with 16 bases between. Germline V CDR1 and CDR2: SGHAT, FQNNGV. The CDR3 extends over 17 amino acids.

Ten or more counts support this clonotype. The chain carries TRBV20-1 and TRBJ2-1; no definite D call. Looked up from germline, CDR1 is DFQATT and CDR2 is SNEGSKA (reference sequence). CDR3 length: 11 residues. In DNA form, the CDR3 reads TGCAGGCCATCCCCCTACAATGAGCAGTTCTTC. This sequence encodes CRPSPYNEQFF.

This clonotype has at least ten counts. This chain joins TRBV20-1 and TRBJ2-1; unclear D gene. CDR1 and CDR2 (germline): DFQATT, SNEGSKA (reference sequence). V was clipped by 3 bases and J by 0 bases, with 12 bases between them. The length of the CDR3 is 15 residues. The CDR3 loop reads CSARGLSVSYNEQFF. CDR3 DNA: TGCAGTGCTAGGGGTCTATCCGTCTCCTACAATGAGCAGTTCTTC.

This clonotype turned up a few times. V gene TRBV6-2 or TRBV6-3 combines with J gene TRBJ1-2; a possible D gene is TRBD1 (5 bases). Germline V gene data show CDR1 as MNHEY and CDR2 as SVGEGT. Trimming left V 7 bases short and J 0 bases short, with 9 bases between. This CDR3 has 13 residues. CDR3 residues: CASTRDSNYGYTF. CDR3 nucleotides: TGTGCCAGCACCCGGGACTCTAACTATGGCTACACCTTC.

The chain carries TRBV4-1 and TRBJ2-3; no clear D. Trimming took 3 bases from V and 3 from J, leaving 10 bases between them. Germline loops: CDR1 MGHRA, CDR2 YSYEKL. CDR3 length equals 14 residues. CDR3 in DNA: TGCGCCAGCAGCCATGACATCGGAACAGATACGCAGTATTTT. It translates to CASSHDIGTDTQYF.

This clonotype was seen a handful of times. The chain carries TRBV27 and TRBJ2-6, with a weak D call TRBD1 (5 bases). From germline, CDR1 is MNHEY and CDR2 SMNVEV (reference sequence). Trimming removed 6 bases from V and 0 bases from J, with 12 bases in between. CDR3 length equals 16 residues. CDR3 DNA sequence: TGTGCCAGCAGATCAAGGGGCGCCTCTGGGGCCAACGTCCTGACTTTC. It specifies CASRSRGASGANVLTF.

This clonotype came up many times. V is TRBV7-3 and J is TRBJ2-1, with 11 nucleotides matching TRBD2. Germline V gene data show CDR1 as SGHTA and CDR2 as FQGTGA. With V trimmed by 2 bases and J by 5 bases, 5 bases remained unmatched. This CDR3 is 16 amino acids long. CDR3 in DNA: TGTGCCAGCAGCTTAGCTAGCGGGAGGAACCACAATGAGCAGTTCTTC. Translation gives CASSLASGRNHNEQFF.

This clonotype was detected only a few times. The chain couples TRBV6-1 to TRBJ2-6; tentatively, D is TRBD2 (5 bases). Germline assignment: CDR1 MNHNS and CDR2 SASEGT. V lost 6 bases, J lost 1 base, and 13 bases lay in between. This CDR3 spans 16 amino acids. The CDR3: CASSRYGESGANVLTF. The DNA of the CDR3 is TGTGCCAGCAGCCGATATGGGGAGTCTGGGGCCAACGTCCTGACTTTC.

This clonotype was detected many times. CDR3 DNA: TGTGCCAGCAGTTTACCACAGAGCACTGAAGCTTTCTTT. Its translation: CASSLPQSTEAFF. This chain joins TRBV27 and TRBJ1-1; no reliable D call. The V gene's germline CDR1 is MNHEY and CDR2 SMNVEV (reference sequence). This CDR3 has 13 amino acids. V was cut by 2 bases and J by 4 bases, with 8 bases left in between.

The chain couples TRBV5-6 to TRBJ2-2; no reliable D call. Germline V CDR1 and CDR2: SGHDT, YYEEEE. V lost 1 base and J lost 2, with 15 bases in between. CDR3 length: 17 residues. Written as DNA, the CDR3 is TGTGCCAGCAGCTTGCCACACCGAGGCCTAAACACCGGGGAGCTGTTTTTT. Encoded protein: CASSLPHRGLNTGELFF. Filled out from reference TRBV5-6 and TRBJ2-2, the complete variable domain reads DAGVTQSPTHLIKTRGQQVTLRCSPKSGHDTVSWYQQALGQGPQFIFQYYEEEERQRGNFPDRFSGHQFPNYSSELNVNALLLGDSALYLCASSLPHRGLNTGELFFGEGSRLTVL.

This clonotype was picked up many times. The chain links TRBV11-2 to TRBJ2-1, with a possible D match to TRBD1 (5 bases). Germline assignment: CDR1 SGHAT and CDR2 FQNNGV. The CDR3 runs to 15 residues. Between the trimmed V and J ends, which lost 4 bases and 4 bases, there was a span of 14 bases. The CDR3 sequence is CASSSFDSPYNEQFF. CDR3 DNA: TGTGCCAGCAGCTCCTTCGACAGCCCTTACAATGAGCAGTTCTTC.

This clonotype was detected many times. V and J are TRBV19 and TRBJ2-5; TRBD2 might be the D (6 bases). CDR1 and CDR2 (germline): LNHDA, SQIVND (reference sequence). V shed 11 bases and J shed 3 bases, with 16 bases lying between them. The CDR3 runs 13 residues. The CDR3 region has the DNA TGTGCCTGGCGGCCGGGACTGAAAGAGACCCAGTACTTC. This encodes CAWRPGLKETQYF. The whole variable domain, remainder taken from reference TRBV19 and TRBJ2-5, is DGGITQSPKYLFRKEGQNVTLSCEQNLNHDAMYWYRQDPGQGLRLIYYSQIVNDFQKGDIAEGYSVSREKKESFPLTVTSAQKNPTAFYLCAWRPGLKETQYFGPGTRLLVL.

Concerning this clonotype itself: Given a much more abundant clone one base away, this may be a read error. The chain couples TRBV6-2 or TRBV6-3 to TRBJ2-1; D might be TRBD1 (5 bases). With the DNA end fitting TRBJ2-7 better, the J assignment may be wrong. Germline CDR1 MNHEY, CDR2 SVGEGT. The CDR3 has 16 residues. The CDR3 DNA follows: TGTGCCAGCAGGGGCCTGACAGCTAACTCCTACAATGAGCAGTACTTC. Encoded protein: CASRGLTANSYNEQYF.

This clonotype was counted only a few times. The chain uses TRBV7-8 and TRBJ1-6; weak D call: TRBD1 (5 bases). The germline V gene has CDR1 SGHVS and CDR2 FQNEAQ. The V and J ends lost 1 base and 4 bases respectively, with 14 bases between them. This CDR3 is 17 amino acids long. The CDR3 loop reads CASSLGFSGGYNSPLHF. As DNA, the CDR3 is TGTGCCAGCAGCTTAGGATTCTCGGGGGGATATAATTCACCCCTCCACTTT.

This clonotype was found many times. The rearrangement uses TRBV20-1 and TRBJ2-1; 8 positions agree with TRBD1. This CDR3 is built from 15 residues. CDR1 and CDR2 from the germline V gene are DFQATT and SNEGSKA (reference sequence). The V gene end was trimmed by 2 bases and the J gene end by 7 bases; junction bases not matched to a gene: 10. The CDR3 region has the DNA TGCAGTGCTAGAAACCTTCGACAGGGGAGGAATGAGCAGTTCTTC. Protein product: CSARNLRQGRNEQFF.

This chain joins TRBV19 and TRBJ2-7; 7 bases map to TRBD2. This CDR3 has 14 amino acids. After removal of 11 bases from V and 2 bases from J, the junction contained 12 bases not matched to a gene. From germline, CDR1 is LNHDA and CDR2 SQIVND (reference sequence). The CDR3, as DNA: TGTGCCCCTATGGGGACTACTCAAACCTACGAGCAGTACTTC. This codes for CAPMGTTQTYEQYF.

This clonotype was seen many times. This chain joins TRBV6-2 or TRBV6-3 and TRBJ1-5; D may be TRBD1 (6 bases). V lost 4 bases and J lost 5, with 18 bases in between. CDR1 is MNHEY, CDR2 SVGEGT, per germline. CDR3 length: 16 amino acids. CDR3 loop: CASSWGHTGIDQPQHF. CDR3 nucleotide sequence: TGTGCCAGCAGTTGGGGACATACAGGGATCGATCAGCCCCAGCATTTT.

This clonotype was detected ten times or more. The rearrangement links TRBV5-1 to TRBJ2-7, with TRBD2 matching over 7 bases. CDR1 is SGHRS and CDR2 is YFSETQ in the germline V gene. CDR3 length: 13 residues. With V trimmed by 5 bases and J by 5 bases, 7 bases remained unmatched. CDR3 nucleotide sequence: TGCGCCAGCAGTACCGGGACTATAGACGAGCAGTACTTC. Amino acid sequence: CASSTGTIDEQYF.

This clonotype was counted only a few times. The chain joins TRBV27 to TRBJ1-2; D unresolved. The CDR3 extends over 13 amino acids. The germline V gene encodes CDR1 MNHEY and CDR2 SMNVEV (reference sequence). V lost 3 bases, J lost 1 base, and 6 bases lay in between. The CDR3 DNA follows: TGTGCCAGCAGTTTTCGGTTTAACTATGGCTACACCTTC. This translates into CASSFRFNYGYTF.

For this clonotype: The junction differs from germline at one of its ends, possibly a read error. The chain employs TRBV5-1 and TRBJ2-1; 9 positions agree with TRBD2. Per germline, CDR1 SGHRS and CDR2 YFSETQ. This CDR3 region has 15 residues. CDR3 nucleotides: TGCGCCGGCAGCTTGATCGGCGGGAGGGCCTCTGAGCAGTTCTTC. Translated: CAGSLIGGRASEQFF.

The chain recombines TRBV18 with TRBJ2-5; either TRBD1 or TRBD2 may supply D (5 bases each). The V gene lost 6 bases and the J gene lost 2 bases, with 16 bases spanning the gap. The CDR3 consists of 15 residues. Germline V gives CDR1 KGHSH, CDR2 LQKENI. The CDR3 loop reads CASSPGRSLQETQYF. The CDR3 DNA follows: TGTGCCAGCTCGCCGGGACGTAGTCTACAAGAGACCCAGTACTTC.

The CDR3 nucleotides are TGTGCCAGTAGTCCTGCGGCAGGCAATCAGCCCCAGCATTTT. Translated: CASSPAAGNQPQHF. The rearrangement joins TRBV19 to TRBJ1-5; no clear D. From germline, CDR1 is LNHDA and CDR2 SQIVND (reference sequence). Trimming left V 5 bases short and J 2 bases short, with 10 bases between. The CDR3 is 14 residues long.

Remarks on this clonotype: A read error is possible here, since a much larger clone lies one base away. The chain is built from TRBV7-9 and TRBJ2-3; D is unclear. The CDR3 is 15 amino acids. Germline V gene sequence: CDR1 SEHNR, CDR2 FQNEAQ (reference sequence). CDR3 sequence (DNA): TGTGTCAGCAGCCCCCCCCGACTCCCTGGAGATACGCAGTATTTT. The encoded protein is CVSSPPRLPGDTQYF.

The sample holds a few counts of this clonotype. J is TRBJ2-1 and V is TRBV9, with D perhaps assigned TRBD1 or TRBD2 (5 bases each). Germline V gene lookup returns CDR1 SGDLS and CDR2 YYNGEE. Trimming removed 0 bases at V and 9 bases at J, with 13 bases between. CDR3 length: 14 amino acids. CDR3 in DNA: TGTGCCAGCAGCGTAGAAGTCCGGGGCAGTGAGCAGTTCTTC. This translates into CASSVEVRGSEQFF.

The DNA for the CDR3 is TGTGCCAGCAGTTGGACTAGCGGCCGGACCTCGGGCCGTGAGACCCAGTACTTC. Translating gives CASSWTSGRTSGRETQYF. V and J are TRBV12-3 or TRBV12-4 and TRBJ2-5, with TRBD2 identical over 10 bases. Germline trimming cut 4 bases from V and 5 bases from J; bases unmatched to any gene: 16. The CDR3 is 18 residues long.

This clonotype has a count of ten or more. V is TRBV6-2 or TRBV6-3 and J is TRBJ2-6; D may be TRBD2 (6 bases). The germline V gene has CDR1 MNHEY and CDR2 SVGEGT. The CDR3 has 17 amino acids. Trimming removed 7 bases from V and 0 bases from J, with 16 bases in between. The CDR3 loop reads CASTPPGGSSGANVLTF. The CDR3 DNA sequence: TGTGCCAGCACCCCCCCCGGAGGGAGCTCTGGGGCCAACGTCCTGACTTTC.

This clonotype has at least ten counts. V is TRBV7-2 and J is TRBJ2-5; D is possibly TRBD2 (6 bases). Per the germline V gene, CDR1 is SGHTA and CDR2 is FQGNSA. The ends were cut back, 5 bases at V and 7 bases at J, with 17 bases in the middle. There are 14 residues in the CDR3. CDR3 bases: TGTGCCAGCAGCCCACTCCAAGGGCGGGGGACCCAGTACTTC. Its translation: CASSPLQGRGTQYF.

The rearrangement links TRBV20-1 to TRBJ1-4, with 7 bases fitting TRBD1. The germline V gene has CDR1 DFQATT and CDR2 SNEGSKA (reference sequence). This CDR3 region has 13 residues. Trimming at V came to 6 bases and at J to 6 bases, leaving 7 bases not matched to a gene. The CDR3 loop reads CSAYRGLDEKLFF. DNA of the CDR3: TGCAGTGCATACAGGGGCTTAGATGAAAAACTGTTTTTT.

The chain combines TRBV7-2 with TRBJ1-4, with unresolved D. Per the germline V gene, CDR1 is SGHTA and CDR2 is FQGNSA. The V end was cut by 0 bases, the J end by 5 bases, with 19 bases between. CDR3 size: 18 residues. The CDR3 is CASSLAGRASDQNEKLFF. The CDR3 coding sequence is TGTGCCAGCAGCTTAGCGGGGAGAGCGTCTGACCAAAATGAAAAACTGTTTTTT.

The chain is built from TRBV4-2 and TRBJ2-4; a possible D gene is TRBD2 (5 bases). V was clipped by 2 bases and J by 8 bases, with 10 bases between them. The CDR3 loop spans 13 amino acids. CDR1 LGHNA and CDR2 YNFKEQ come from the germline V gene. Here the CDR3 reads CASSQPDLDIQYF. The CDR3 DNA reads TGTGCCAGCAGCCAACCGGACTTGGACATTCAGTACTTC.